The source of this T cell receptor beta chain is a study of blood T cells in healthy people across ages. About this clonotype itself: The antigen is not known.

Study findings and constraints: A strong correlation was found between TCR beta diversity and the percentage of naive T cells. Long-lived donors exceeded aged donors in naive CD4+ cells and diversity.

Together with a sample-barcoded 5' primer, a J-beta primer mix was included in a second PCR lasting about 6 to 11 cycles. Each cDNA molecule carried a tag from a template-switch adaptor that contained 12 random nucleotides. Each CDR3 protein gets one entry after TCRdb re-called the 5' RACE reads with MiXCR. The sample includes 700,000 to 850,000 distinct CDR3 sequences, 40% to 65% of them seen just once. CDR3 length: 13 amino acids. V lost 4 bases and J 3 bases, leaving 7 bases between the germline ends. In germline, CDR1 is MNHEY, CDR2 SMNVEV (reference sequence). The sequencing input was blood. This chain joins TRBV27 and TRBJ1-5, with TRBD1 as a possible D gene (5 bases). This TCR was recovered from an elderly man in good health. DNA for the CDR3: TGTGCCAGCAGTTGGGACCACAATCAGCCCCAGCATTTT. It codes for CASSWDHNQPQHF.